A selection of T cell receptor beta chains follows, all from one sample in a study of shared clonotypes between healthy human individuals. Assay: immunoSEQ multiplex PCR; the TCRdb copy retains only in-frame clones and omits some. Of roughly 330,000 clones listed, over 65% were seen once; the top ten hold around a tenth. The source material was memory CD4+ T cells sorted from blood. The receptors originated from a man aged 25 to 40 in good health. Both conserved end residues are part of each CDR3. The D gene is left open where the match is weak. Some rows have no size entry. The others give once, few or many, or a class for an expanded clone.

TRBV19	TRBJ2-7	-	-	CASSMRRSSYEQYF	TGTGCCAGTAGTATGAGGCGTAGCTCCTACGAGCAGTACTTC
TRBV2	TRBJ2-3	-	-	CASSVGWEGGTDTQYF	TGTGCCAGCAGTGTTGGGTGGGAGGGGGGCACAGATACGCAGTATTTT
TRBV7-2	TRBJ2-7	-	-	CASSLGGIAGEVYEQYF	TGTGCCAGCAGCTTAGGTGGGATAGCCGGGGAAGTGTACGAGCAGTACTTC
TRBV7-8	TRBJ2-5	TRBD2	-	CASSLAGGASETQYF	TGTGCCAGCAGCTTAGCGGGAGGGGCATCGGAGACCCAGTACTTC
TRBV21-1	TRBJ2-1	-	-	CASSKVCTRSSEQFF	TGTGCCAGCAGCAAAGTTTGCACTAGGTCAAGTGAGCAGTTCTTC
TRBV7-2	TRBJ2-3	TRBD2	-	CASSPKRERSDTQYF	TGTGCCAGCAGTCCTAAGCGGGAGAGGTCAGATACGCAGTATTTT
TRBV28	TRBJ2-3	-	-	CASSLAGISTDTQYF	TGTGCCAGCAGTTTAGCCGGAATATCCACAGATACGCAGTATTTT
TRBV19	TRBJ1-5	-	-	CASSHGRRNQPQHF	TGTGCCAGTAGTCACGGCCGTCGCAATCAGCCCCAGCATTTT
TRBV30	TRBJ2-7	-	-	CAWSVSGDEQYF	TGTGCCTGGAGTGTATCCGGGGACGAGCAGTACTTC
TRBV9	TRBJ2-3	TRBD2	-	CASSPRPTSGGFITDTQYF	TGTGCCAGCAGCCCACGCCCGACAAGCGGGGGTTTCATCACAGATACGCAGTATTTT
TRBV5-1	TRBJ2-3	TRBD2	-	CASNLLAGGTDTQYF	TGCGCCAGTAACCTTTTAGCGGGGGGAACAGATACGCAGTATTTT
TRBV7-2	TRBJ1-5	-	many	CASGPRGNQPQHF	TGTGCCAGCGGGCCCCGGGGAAATCAGCCCCAGCATTTT
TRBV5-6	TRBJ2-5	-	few	CASSRGTVGATQYF	TGTGCCAGCAGCCGCGGGACTGTAGGGGCGACCCAGTACTTC
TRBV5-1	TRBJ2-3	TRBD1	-	CASIPGTGPTDTQYF	TGCGCCAGCATACCCGGGACAGGCCCCACAGATACGCAGTATTTT
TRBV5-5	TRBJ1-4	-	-	CASSPYSPRAVNEKLFF	TGTGCCAGCAGCCCATACAGCCCAAGAGCCGTTAATGAAAAACTGTTTTTT
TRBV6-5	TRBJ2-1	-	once	CASNRGGSYNEQFF	TGTGCCAGCAACCGGGGTGGATCCTACAATGAGCAGTTCTTC
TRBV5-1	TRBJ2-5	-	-	CASSWQYNQETQYF	TGCGCCAGCAGCTGGCAATATAACCAAGAGACCCAGTACTTC
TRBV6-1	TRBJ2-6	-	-	CASSEGPISGANVLTF	TGTGCCAGCAGTGAAGGGCCTATCTCTGGGGCCAACGTCCTGACTTTC
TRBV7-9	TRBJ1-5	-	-	CASSARGVDQPQHF	TGTGCCAGCAGCGCCCGGGGTGTAGATCAGCCCCAGCATTTT
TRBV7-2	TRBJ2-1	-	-	CASSFRGGYNEQFF	TGTGCCAGCAGCTTCCGCGGAGGCTACAATGAGCAGTTCTTC